Listed here are 2 T cell receptor beta chains from one sample, sequenced in a study of CD8 T cells in ankylosing spondylitis. A single record per CDR3 protein comes from TCRdb applying MiXCR to the 5' RACE reads. The sample has about 320,000 distinct CDR3 sequences, around 10% seen once. The source material was blood, either unsorted or a sorted T cell fraction (not recorded which). The receptors come from a female donor with ankylosing spondylitis or in good health (not recorded which).

There are a few counts of this clonotype. The rearrangement joins TRBV30 to TRBJ1-2; D remains unclear. V shed 1 base and J shed 0 bases, with 6 bases lying between them. The V gene's germline CDR1 is GTSNPN and CDR2 SVGIG (reference sequence). CDR3 length: 13 amino acids. The CDR3 DNA reads TGTGCCTGGAGTGACGAGGCTAACTATGGCTACACCTTC. Its protein product is CAWSDEANYGYTF.

This clonotype came up a few times. The chain links TRBV7-9 to TRBJ1-5; D is undetermined. The CDR3 sequence is 13 residues long. V lost 3 bases, J lost 7 bases, and 10 bases lay in between. CDR1 and CDR2 (germline): SEHNR, FQNEAQ (reference sequence). The chain's CDR3 is CASSFYAEQPQHF. The DNA for the CDR3 is TGTGCCAGCAGCTTCTATGCGGAACAGCCCCAGCATTTT. Using reference TRBV7-9 and TRBJ1-5 for the parts outside the CDR3, the full variable domain is DTGVSQNPRHKITKRGQNVTFRCDPISEHNRLYWYRQTLGQGPEFLTYFQNEAQLEKSRLLSDRFSAERPKGSFSTLEIQRTEQGDSAMYLCASSFYAEQPQHFGDGTRLSIL.